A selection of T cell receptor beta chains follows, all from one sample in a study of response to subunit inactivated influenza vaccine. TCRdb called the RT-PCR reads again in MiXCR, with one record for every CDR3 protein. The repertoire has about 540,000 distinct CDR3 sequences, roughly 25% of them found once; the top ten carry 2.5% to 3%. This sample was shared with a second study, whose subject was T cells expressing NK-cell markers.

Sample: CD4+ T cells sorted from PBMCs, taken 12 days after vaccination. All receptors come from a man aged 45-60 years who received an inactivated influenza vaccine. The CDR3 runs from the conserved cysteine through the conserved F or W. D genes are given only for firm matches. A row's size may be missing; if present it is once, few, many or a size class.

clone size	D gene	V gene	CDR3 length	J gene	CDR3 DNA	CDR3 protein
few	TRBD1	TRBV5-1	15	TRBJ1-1	TGCGCCAGCAGATGGCAGGGGGAGAGCTCGGCTGAAGCTTTCTTT	CASRWQGESSAEAFF
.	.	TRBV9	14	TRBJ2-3	TGTGCCAGCAGCGCGACTAGTCAGTCCGATACGCAGTATTTT	CASSATSQSDTQYF
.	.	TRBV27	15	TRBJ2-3	TGTGCCAGCAGTTTATTTCAGGGAATCATATATACGCAGTATTTT	CASSLFQGIIYTQYF
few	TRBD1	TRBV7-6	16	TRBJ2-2	TGTGCCAGCAGCAATCGGGACAGGCCGTTGACCGGGGAGCTGTTTTTT	CASSNRDRPLTGELFF
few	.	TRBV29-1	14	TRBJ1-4	TGCAGCGTTTTTTATCCAGGTCTGGATGAAAAACTGTTTTTT	CSVFYPGLDEKLFF
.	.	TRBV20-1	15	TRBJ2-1	TGCAGTGCTATATACATTAGCGCCTCCTACAATGAGCAGTTCTTC	CSAIYISASYNEQFF
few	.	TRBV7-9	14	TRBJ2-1	TGTGCCAGCAGCTTAGTCGCGACCGACAATGAGCAGTTCTTC	CASSLVATDNEQFF
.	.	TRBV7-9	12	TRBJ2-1	TGTGCCAGCAGCTTAAACGGGTTTGAGCAGTTCTTC	CASSLNGFEQFF
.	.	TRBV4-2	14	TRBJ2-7	TGTGCCAGCAGCCAAGAAAGGGTCCCGGGGGAGCAGTACTTC	CASSQERVPGEQYF
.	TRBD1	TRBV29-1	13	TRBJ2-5	TGCAGCGTCGTCCATGACAGGGGAGAGACCCAGTACTTC	CSVVHDRGETQYF
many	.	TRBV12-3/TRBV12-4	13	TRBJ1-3	TGTGCCAGCAGACAGAGCTCTGGAAACACCATATATTTT	CASRQSSGNTIYF
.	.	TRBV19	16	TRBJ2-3	TGTGCCAGTAATCCCGCGGGTACGGGTCCCCGGGATACGCAGTATTTT	CASNPAGTGPRDTQYF
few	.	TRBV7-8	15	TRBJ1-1	TGTGCCAGCAGCTCGTCTGTGGCGGGTTTCACTGAAGCTTTCTTT	CASSSSVAGFTEAFF
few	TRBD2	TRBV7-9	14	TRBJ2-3	TGTGCCAGCAGCTCCGGACTAGCATCTGATACGCAGTATTTT	CASSSGLASDTQYF
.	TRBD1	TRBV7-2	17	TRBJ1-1	TGTGCCAGCAGCTTAGTGGCCGGGACAGGGCAGAACACTGAAGCTTTCTTT	CASSLVAGTGQNTEAFF
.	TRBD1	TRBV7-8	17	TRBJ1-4	TGTGCCAGCAGCTCCTCGTCCGGGACAGGGTTTAATGAAAAACTGTTTTTT	CASSSSSGTGFNEKLFF
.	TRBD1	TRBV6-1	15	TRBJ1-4	TGTGCCAGCAGTCGATCCGGGACAGGGAATGAAAAACTGTTTTTT	CASSRSGTGNEKLFF
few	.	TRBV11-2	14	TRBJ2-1	TGTGCCAGCAGCCCGGGCGTTGTGGCCCTCGAGCAGTTCTTC	CASSPGVVALEQFF
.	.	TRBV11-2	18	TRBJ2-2	TGTGCCAGCAGCTTAGTTGGCAGTCAGCACGCGAACACCGGGGAGCTGTTTTTT	CASSLVGSQHANTGELFF
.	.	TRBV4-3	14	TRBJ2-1	TGCGCCAGCAGCCAAGATCAGAGGAGGCTCGAGCAGTTCTTC	CASSQDQRRLEQFF
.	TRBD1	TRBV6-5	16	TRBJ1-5	TGTGCCAGCAGTTACACAGGACAGGGGGCGGGTCAGCCCCAGCATTTT	CASSYTGQGAGQPQHF
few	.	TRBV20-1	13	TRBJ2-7	TGCAGTGCTAGAGACCCGAACAGGGACGAGCAGTACTTC	CSARDPNRDEQYF
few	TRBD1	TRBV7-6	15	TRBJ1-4	TGTGCCAGCAGCTTAACGGCAGGGGGGAATGAAAAACTGTTTTTT	CASSLTAGGNEKLFF
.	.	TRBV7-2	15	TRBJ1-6	TGTGCCAGCAGCTTACAGGGCACCTTAAATTCACCCCTCCACTTT	CASSLQGTLNSPLHF
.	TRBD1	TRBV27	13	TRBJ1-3	TGTGCCAGCAGTAGACAGGGGGGAAACACCATATATTTT	CASSRQGGNTIYF
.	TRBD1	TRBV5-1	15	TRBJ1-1	TGCGCCAGCAGCACTCAGGGACAGGTCGGGACTGAAGCTTTCTTT	CASSTQGQVGTEAFF
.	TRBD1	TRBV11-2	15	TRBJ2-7	TGTGCCAGCAGCTTAGAAACAGGGGTCGGCTACGAGCAGTACTTC	CASSLETGVGYEQYF
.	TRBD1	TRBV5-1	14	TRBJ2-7	TGCGCCAGCAGCGGATGGACAGGGGTCCACGAGCAGTACTTC	CASSGWTGVHEQYF
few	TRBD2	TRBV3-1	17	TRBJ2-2	TGTGCCAGCAGCCAAGATTTGGTTCGGGGGGTCGGCGGGGAGCTGTTTTTT	CASSQDLVRGVGGELFF
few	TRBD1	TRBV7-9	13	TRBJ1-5	TGTGCCAGTCAGGGGGCCCCTAGGGAGCCCCAGCATTTT	CASQGAPREPQHF
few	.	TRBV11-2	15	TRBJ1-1	TGTGCCAGCAGCTCGGGTTGGGGGCGGTCCACTGAAGCTTTCTTT	CASSSGWGRSTEAFF
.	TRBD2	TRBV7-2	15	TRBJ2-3	TGTGCCAGCAGCCAGACTAGCGGGGTTGCAGATACGCAGTATTTT	CASSQTSGVADTQYF
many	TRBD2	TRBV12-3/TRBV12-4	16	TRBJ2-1	TGTGCCAGCAGTTTGTCGGGACTAGCGGTTTACAATGAGCAGTTCTTC	CASSLSGLAVYNEQFF
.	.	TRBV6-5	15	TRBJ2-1	TGTGCCAGCAGTTATTCCCCCCGACCGGGAGATGAGCAGTTCTTC	CASSYSPRPGDEQFF
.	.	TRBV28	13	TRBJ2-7	TGTGCCAGCAGTTTACCAGATCGGAACGAGCAGTACTTC	CASSLPDRNEQYF
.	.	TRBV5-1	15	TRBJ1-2	TGCGCCAGCAGCCAAACCCGGGACGCTCTACATGGCTACACCTTC	CASSQTRDALHGYTF
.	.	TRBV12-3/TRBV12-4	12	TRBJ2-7	TGTGCCAGCAGTCGGGGACTGAGCCGGCAGTACTTC	CASSRGLSRQYF
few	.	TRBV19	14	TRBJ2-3	TGTGCCAGTAGTATCGGGGGACGGACAGATACGCAGTATTTT	CASSIGGRTDTQYF
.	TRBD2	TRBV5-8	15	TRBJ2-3	TGTGCCAGCAGCTTGTCTAGCGGGCCAGGAGATACGCAGTATTTT	CASSLSSGPGDTQYF
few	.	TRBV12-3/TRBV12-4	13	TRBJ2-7	TGTGCCAGCAGTTTAGGGGACGTAGACGAGCAGTACTTC	CASSLGDVDEQYF
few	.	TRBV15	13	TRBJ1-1	TGTGCCACCAGCTCCCGGACGAACACTGAAGCTTTCTTT	CATSSRTNTEAFF
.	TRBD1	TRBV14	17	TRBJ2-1	TGTGCCAGCAGCCCCTGGGGCCCCGGGACAGGGGTCAATGAGCAGTTCTTC	CASSPWGPGTGVNEQFF
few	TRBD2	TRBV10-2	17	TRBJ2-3	TGCGCCAGCAGTGAGTCGAAGCTAGCGGGTAGCACAGATACGCAGTATTTT	CASSESKLAGSTDTQYF
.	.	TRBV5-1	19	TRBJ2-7	TGCGCCAGCAGCTTGGCGGAGTCCCTTATGGGTTCCGACGAGGGAGAGCAGTACTTC	CASSLAESLMGSDEGEQYF
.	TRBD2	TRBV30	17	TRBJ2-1	TGTGCCTGGAGTACCGGGACTAGCGGGAGCCTGGGTAATGAGCAGTTCTTC	CAWSTGTSGSLGNEQFF
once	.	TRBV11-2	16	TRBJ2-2	TGTGCCAGCAGCTCCCCTTGGGGGCGAAGGAGAGGGGAGCTGTTTTTT	CASSSPWGRRRGELFF
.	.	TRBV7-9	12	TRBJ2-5	TGTGCCAGCAGCCGACTAATCGAGACCCAGTACTTC	CASSRLIETQYF
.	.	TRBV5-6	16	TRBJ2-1	TGTGCCAGCAGACGGGACGGTGGTAGCGGATACAATGAGCAGTTCTTC	CASRRDGGSGYNEQFF
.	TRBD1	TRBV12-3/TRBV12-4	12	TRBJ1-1	TGTGCCAGCATAGGGACAGGGGGCACAGCTTTCTTT	CASIGTGGTAFF